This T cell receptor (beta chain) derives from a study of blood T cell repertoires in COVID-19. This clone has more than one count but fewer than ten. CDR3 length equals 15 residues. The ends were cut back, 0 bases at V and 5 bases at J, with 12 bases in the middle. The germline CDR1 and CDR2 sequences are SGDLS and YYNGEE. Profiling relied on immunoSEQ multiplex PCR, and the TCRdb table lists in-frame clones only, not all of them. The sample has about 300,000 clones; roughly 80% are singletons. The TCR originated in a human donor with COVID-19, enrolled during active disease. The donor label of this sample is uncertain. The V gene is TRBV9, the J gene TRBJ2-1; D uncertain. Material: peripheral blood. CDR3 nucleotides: TGTGCCAGCAGCGTAGAGGTGTCGAGGCACAATGAGCAGTTCTTC. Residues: CASSVEVSRHNEQFF.